This T cell receptor (beta chain) originates from a study of cytomegalovirus exposure and HLA in healthy donors (dated by TCRdb to the late 2010s). Turning to the overall study: An earlier analysis of several hundred of the donors reported approximately 270 Gb of sequence data and 120 million or so unique TCR beta sequences from about 200 million T cells. Approximately 300 gigabases of sequencing data and 70 million to 85 million unique TCR sequences were included in an early release covering 550 to 800 HLA-typed donors. Of the roughly 400 genotyped donors, roughly 76% were placed in the genetic ancestry cluster associated with self-reported Caucasian donors. The aim of the study was to test whether cataloging public T cell receptors could identify signatures of past pathogen exposure. The T cell repertoires of several hundred subjects were profiled by immunosequencing and related to cytomegalovirus serostatus. In addition to the first cohort of approximately 670 subjects, a separate validation cohort of 130 or so different subjects was used. To predict cytomegalovirus infection status, the study brought together high-throughput TCR immunosequencing, statistical association of individual TCRs with disease status, and machine learning. In a later analysis, previously published TCR beta repertoires from 600 to 850 donors were re-analyzed and high-resolution HLA genotyping was added so that TCR occurrence patterns could be studied. Rather than using new phenotypic data, the later analysis identified candidate immune exposures from TCR beta sequences and from how often those sequences occurred across donors. To decide whether each TCR beta V gene segment behaved as functional or pseudogenic, an earlier analysis of some 600 of the donors relied on high-throughput TCR beta sequencing. Donor age, sex, ethnicity and CMV serostatus were compiled alongside the repertoire data. A later genetic analysis used genome-wide SNP genotypes for 398 of the 666 donors, treating that subset as a discovery cohort. All discovery cohort repertoires had been generated on a single sequencing platform. HLA typing covered class I and class II loci at four-digit resolution. The number of donors typed differed by locus, with roughly 629-640 for A, B, C, DRB1 and DQB1, roughly 550 for DQA1, over 600 for DPA1, and around 450 for DPB1. About five DR-DQ haplotypes were treated as single units for association and clustering because of strong linkage in the cohort. On average, around 200,000 unique TCR beta nucleotide sequences were sequenced per donor among a few hundred genotyped donors of the cohort, with roughly 18% of those sequences being non-productive. What the work shows at the level of the full study, not this receptor alone: Because counts were too low, about 18 rarely observed V segments, including chromosome 9 orphons, were left out of the earlier analysis of 587 of the donors. The authors suggested that the approach could potentially be generalized to other disease states and immunological phenotypes. A further reported finding was that TCR beta sequences accurately predicted the HLA-A and HLA-B alleles for most subjects in the first cohort. In this cohort, only TCR beta chains were sequenced, and detectable features were limited by the absence of alpha or paired-chain data. Correlated functional status among segregating V segments might be attributable to linkage disequilibrium, but an unknown experimental factor could not be ruled out. An earlier analysis of around 600 of the donors showed that most TCR beta V segments appeared in productive rearrangements either about 87% or about 30% of the time, which broadly matched IMGT annotations. V-gene and J-gene trimming of TCR beta chains was associated with a missense DCLRE1C variant in a later genetic analysis, and the association was replicated in an independent cohort. The study listed 150 to 200 TCR beta chains as associated with cytomegalovirus. For the cohort, immune exposure information was limited to CMV serostatus. Because some donors lacked HLA typing at each locus, the association tests relied only on the typed subset. Most TCR sequences were seen in very few donors, while some public TCRs were found in many individuals. A later analysis reported that several top co-occurrence clusters appeared linked to parvovirus B19, influenza, CMV and Epstein-Barr virus. In a later genetic analysis, fewer N-insertions in productive TCRs were reported among donors in an Asian-associated ancestry cluster than the roughly 670-donor mean. Assigning TCR associations to individual alleles was difficult when HLA alleles, especially DR and DQ, strongly co-occurred. Three of the identified cytomegalovirus-associated TCR beta chains were confirmed in vitro to be specific for cytomegalovirus antigens. Some IMGT-functional V segments, including TRBV6-2 and TRBV6-3, could not be distinguished by the 87-base-pair reads and were therefore excluded. A later analysis associated around 16,000 TCR beta sequences with specific HLA alleles at a false discovery rate of 0.05. Cytomegalovirus status was reported to be diagnosed by the classifier with high specificity and sensitivity in both the original and validation cohorts. In a later analysis, most CMV-associated TCR beta chains were found to appear HLA-restricted, with HLA associations seemingly driven largely by CMV exposure. According to a later analysis, TCR association rates differed among HLA loci, with DRB1 alleles showing the most associated TCRs and HLA-C alleles showing the fewest. A later analysis found that HLA-associated TCR beta chains were more clonally expanded and had lower generation probabilities than equally common non-associated chains. A cluster of highly shared sequence variants was judged likely to represent a technical artifact of the sequencing pipeline. Presence/absence analyses assumed roughly uniform sequencing depth across donors, an assumption that may not hold.

Trimmed from V: 3 bases; trimmed from J: 5 bases; junction bases lacking a gene match: 13. Inclusive of the bounding cysteine and phenylalanine, the CDR3 is 17 residues long. Only the CDR3 part of the read is kept: 51 bases, read in frame from the first base. The CDR1 and CDR2 encoded by the germline V gene are MDHEN and SYDVKM. The cohort consisted of approximately 690 healthy bone marrow donors. All cohort members were sampled while nominally healthy, although unrecorded immune exposures were likely present. The donor tested CMV seronegative, placing the donor among the 350 or so seronegative members of the cohort. Every donor gave a peripheral blood sample, and the peripheral blood mononuclear cells from that sample were used for TCR beta sequencing. The Qiagen DNeasy Blood Extraction Kit was used to extract genomic DNA from the blood cell samples. Turning to this clone: The target of this receptor is not known. No much larger clone exists at a distance of one base, and base qualities are not known.

The library was prepared using the immunoSEQ multiplex PCR assay. For the multiplex PCR, a mixture combining 60 forward primers for TCR Vbeta segments and 13 reverse primers for TCR Jbeta segments was used. Amplification of the CDR3 region of rearranged TCR beta genes was performed with a multiplex PCR assay on genomic DNA. Amplified TCR beta libraries were sequenced as 87-base-pair reads on the Illumina HiSeq System. Regarding the original processing steps: A later analysis counted tens of millions of unique TCR beta chains across the approximately 700 repertoires, and around 9.9 million of these chains were shared by at least two donors. To remove PCR and sequencing errors, raw reads were error-corrected and collapsed into unique sequences using a nearest-neighbor algorithm that merged closely related sequences. V, D and J gene segments were assigned by aligning CDR3 sequences to IMGT reference sequences. For a sequence to be retained, a match of at least six nucleotides was required to both a V gene segment and a J gene segment. A rearrangement was called productive if the CDR3 had no stop codons and remained in frame with V and J, and every other rearrangement was called non-productive. CDR3 was defined according to IMGT convention as the region running from the second conserved V-encoded cysteine to the conserved J-encoded phenylalanine. The earlier analysis of about 620 of the donors excluded sequences that lacked an unambiguous match to a single V gene segment. In an earlier analysis of approximately 590 of the donors, V segments were called functional above 56.7% productive rearrangements and were called segregating when the between-donor standard deviation exceeded 5%. A statistical classification framework was built for diagnosing cytomegalovirus status from the catalog of TCR beta chain sequences. V and J gene assignment, in a later analysis, came from comparing TCR nucleotide sequences with IMGT/GENE-DB human TR gene sequences. A later analysis assigned CDR3 sequences and most-parsimonious VDJ recombination scenarios with the TCRdist pipeline. In a later analysis, each TCR beta chain was defined by its CDR3 amino acid sequence together with its V-gene family, and reads lacking a unique V-gene family were excluded. A later analysis removed 550 to 700 highly shared, low-generation-probability nucleotide sequences to deal with suspected cross-contamination and a sequencing artifact. A later analysis calculated a clonal expansion index for each public chain from normalized within-repertoire ranks of inferred template counts. A later analysis computed generation probabilities with a VDJ recombination model fitted to out-of-frame rearrangements, and checked the results against IGoR. In a later analysis, TCR-TCR, TCR-HLA and TCR-CMV co-occurrence was scored with hypergeometric tests, and a repertoire-size bias correction was applied to TCR pairs. False discovery rates were estimated in a later analysis by permuting HLA or CMV assignments 20 times. A later analysis grouped co-occurring TCRs with DBSCAN, adding TCRdist sequence similarity when clustering within HLA-allele-positive subsets. For co-occurrence clustering, repertoires with fewer than 30,000 or more than 120,000 public chains were excluded, along with roughly 5 repertoires with anomalous nucleotide sharing. The table comes from immuneACCESS by way of TCRdb, which keeps in-frame sequences with V and J called. Part of the clones is missing from these tables; in studies checked, under half for an unresolved V gene and the rest for unknown reasons. That table is the source of V, J and clone size, and D and trimming were worked out from the DNA. For this sample there are roughly 200,000 clones; approximately 85% appear just once. The ten largest make up under 3% of the sample.

The sequencing input was PBMCs. The sequence was obtained from a woman between 50 and 59 years old in good health and CMV-seronegative. The rearranged chain carries TRBV28 and TRBJ1-2; 9 junctional bases match TRBD1. The nucleotides are TGTGCCAGCAGTTTTGGCTTTAACAGGGGGCAGGTATATGGCTACACCTTC. Its product reads: CASSFGFNRGQVYGYTF.